These 3 T cell receptor beta chains originate from one sample sequenced in a study of Graves' ophthalmopathy and Graves' hyperthyroidism. The authors amplified TCR beta CDR3 regions from RNA transcripts. HTBI primers were employed in first-round RT-PCR, then a second-round multiplex PCR followed. TCRdb reprocessed the multiplex PCR reads via MiXCR and lists one record per CDR3 protein. The sample lists some 410,000 distinct CDR3 sequences, approximately 21% occurring once. Source material: peripheral blood. All receptors come from a woman aged 18 to 35 with stable Graves' hyperthyroidism.

This clonotype was recorded at least ten times. The V call is TRBV29-1, the J call TRBJ2-7, with TRBD2 matching over 10 bases. CDR1 and CDR2 from the germline V gene are SQVTM and ANQGSEA. This CDR3 contains 17 residues. V shed 8 bases and J 1 base; nucleotides not matched to a gene: 17. The CDR3 region is CSRGLAGERWDSYEQYF. The CDR3 region has the DNA TGCAGCCGAGGGCTAGCGGGAGAACGGTGGGATTCCTACGAGCAGTACTTC.

This chain joins TRBV20-1 and TRBJ1-6; possible D gene TRBD1, 5 bases. Trimming removed 6 bases from V and 5 bases from J, with 14 bases in between. Germline CDR1 is DFQATT and CDR2 is SNEGSKA (reference sequence). This CDR3 comprises 14 residues. This CDR3 reads CSALEGRNNSPLHF. Written as DNA, the CDR3 is TGCAGTGCCCTAGAGGGACGGAATAATTCACCCCTCCACTTT.

This clonotype has ten or more counts. The rearrangement uses TRBV7-6 and TRBJ1-6, with D possibly being TRBD1 (5 bases). V lost 4 bases, J lost 8 bases, and 15 bases lay in between. CDR3 length: 15 amino acids. CDR1 is SGHVS, CDR2 FNYEAQ, per germline. CDR3 sequence (DNA): TGTGCCAGCAGCTCTTCGGTCGGGGGGGATTCACCCCTCCACTTT. Protein sequence: CASSSSVGGDSPLHF.